These 9 T cell receptor beta chains came from one sample sequenced in a study of blood T cell repertoires in COVID-19. Profiled with immunoSEQ multiplex PCR; TCRdb holds only in-frame clones, not every one. Found here are about 240,000 clones, 75% to 90% of them singletons; the top ten hold 3.3%. The sample comprised PBMCs or T cells enriched from blood (not recorded which). The receptors were sampled from a woman aged 40 to 50 with acute COVID-19.

The chain recombines TRBV6-2 or TRBV6-3 with TRBJ2-7; D is possibly TRBD2 (6 bases). The germline V gene has CDR1 MNHEY and CDR2 SVGEGT. The CDR3 is 17 residues long. V shed 2 bases and J shed 1 base, with 18 bases lying between them. The CDR3 region is CASSYTRLLAVSYEQYF. CDR3 bases: TGTGCCAGCAGTTACACCAGACTTTTAGCGGTTTCCTACGAGCAGTACTTC.

The J gene is TRBJ1-5, the V gene TRBV20-1; D unresolved. V was shortened by 3 bases and J by 2 bases, with 11 bases between the two germline ends. The CDR3 has 14 amino acids. Germline CDR1 DFQATT, CDR2 SNEGSKA (reference sequence). CDR3 region: CSASRGVGNQPQHF. DNA for the CDR3: TGCAGTGCTAGTCGGGGAGTTGGCAATCAGCCCCAGCATTTT.

The rearrangement uses TRBV2 and TRBJ2-7, with 12 bases that match TRBD2. The CDR3 loop spans 15 amino acids. The J segment lost 5 bases and the V segment lost 5 bases, leaving 7 bases of the junction unmatched. CDR1 and CDR2 (germline): SNHLY, FYNNEI. The CDR3, as DNA: TGTGCCAGCAGTCCCCGACTAGCGGGAGATCACGAGCAGTACTTC. Protein: CASSPRLAGDHEQYF.

This clone showed up just a few times. The gene calls are TRBV11-3 and TRBJ2-3; maybe TRBD2 (5 bases). Trimming took 4 bases from V and 3 from J, leaving 11 bases between them. CDR3 size: 14 residues. CDR1 and CDR2 (germline): SGHNT, YENEEA. The DNA for the CDR3 is TGTGCCAGCAGCTCCCTTCGGGGTACAGATACGCAGTATTTT. This codes for CASSSLRGTDTQYF.

The V gene is TRBV2, the J gene TRBJ2-3, with D possibly matching TRBD2 (5 bases). The V end lost 5 bases, the J end lost 6 bases, and 15 bases lay between the germline ends. The CDR3 is made up of 14 amino acids. Per the germline V gene, CDR1 is SNHLY and CDR2 is FYNNEI. The CDR3 bases are TGTGCCAGCAGTCCGAACCGAGGGCCTGATACGCAGTATTTT. Protein sequence: CASSPNRGPDTQYF.

The V call is TRBV4-2, the J call TRBJ2-1; 10 bases are shared with TRBD2. The germline V gene has CDR1 LGHNA and CDR2 YNFKEQ. The CDR3 sequence is 16 residues long. The trim removed 0 bases at V and 3 bases at J, leaving 2 bases unmatched. The DNA for the CDR3 is TGTGCCAGCAGCCAAGAAGCGGGAGGGTTCTACAATGAGCAGTTCTTC. The encoded protein is CASSQEAGGFYNEQFF.

The J gene is TRBJ1-4, the V gene TRBV7-2; TRBD1 might be the D (6 bases). This CDR3 has 15 amino acids. The germline V and J ends were trimmed by 2 bases and 5 bases, with 12 bases remaining between them. The germline V gene has CDR1 SGHTA and CDR2 FQGNSA. The CDR3 coding sequence is TGTGCCAGCAGCTTAACCGGGACACCAAATGAAAAACTGTTTTTT. Translated: CASSLTGTPNEKLFF.

The chain joins TRBV11-3 to TRBJ2-3, with 7 bases fitting TRBD2. The CDR3 has 16 residues. CDR1 SGHNT and CDR2 YENEEA come from the germline V gene. Trimming cost V 1 base and J 3 bases; bases outside gene matches: 7. The chain's CDR3 is CASSLVGGSRTDTQYF. In DNA, the CDR3 is TGTGCCAGCAGCTTAGTTGGCGGGAGTCGTACAGATACGCAGTATTTT. Together with reference TRBV11-3 and TRBJ2-3, the CDR3 gives the full variable domain: EAGVVQSPRYKIIEKKQPVAFWCNPISGHNTLYWYLQNLGQGPELLIRYENEEAVDDSQLPKDRFSAERLKGVDSTLKIQPAELGDSAVYLCASSLVGGSRTDTQYFGPGTRLTVL.

The chain employs TRBV7-2 and TRBJ2-3, with D possibly matching TRBD1 (5 bases). Germline values: CDR1 SGHTA, CDR2 FQGNSA. CDR3 length: 16 residues. V was shortened by 2 bases and J by 2 bases, with 14 bases between the two germline ends. In DNA, the CDR3 is TGTGCCAGCAGCTTACCTGGGGCAGGGAACACAGATACGCAGTATTTT. Residues: CASSLPGAGNTDTQYF.